The next 5 T cell receptor beta chains were all read from a single sample in a study of cytomegalovirus exposure and HLA in healthy donors. PCR was performed using 60 Vbeta and 13 Jbeta primers. The repertoire was sequenced with immunoSEQ multiplex PCR; TCRdb's copy has only in-frame clones and lacks some. This table has 250,000 to 350,000 clones, roughly 89% appearing once. The sequencing input was PBMCs. The origin of the receptors is a man aged 40-55 years in good health and CMV-seropositive.

This clone was seen a handful of times. This chain uses TRBV6-5 with TRBJ1-1, with 9 bases identical to TRBD1. Germline assignment: CDR1 MNHEY and CDR2 SVGAGI. The CDR3 extends over 15 amino acids. V lost 1 base, J lost 5 bases, and 5 bases stayed unmatched. The CDR3 sequence is CASSYLDRGWTEAFF. For the CDR3, the DNA is TGTGCCAGCAGTTACTTGGACAGGGGCTGGACTGAAGCTTTCTTT.

This clone was seen a few times. The chain joins TRBV6-1 to TRBJ1-2; D is unresolved. CDR1 and CDR2 from the germline V gene are MNHNS and SASEGT. There are 12 residues in the CDR3. Trimming left V 1 base short and J 11 bases short, with 11 bases between. CDR3 DNA: TGTGCCAGCAGTGAAGTTGGCAGGAATTACACCTTC. It specifies CASSEVGRNYTF.

CDR3 coding DNA: TGTGCCAGCAGTCATTACACACTAAATCAGCCCCAGCATTTT. Translation gives CASSHYTLNQPQHF. The chain carries TRBV7-3 and TRBJ1-5; D is ambiguous. The CDR3 totals 14 residues. V gave up 6 bases and J gave up 4 bases, with 13 bases separating them. Germline-derived CDR1 and CDR2 are SGHTA and FQGTGA.

V usage is TRBV6-1 and J usage is TRBJ2-7; 11 positions match TRBD2. The J segment lost 2 bases and the V segment lost 4 bases, leaving 10 bases of the junction unmatched. The CDR3 consists of 17 residues. CDR1 is MNHNS, CDR2 SASEGT, per germline. The DNA of the CDR3 is TGTGCCAGCAGTGGGGGACTAGCGGTGGTTCCTCCCTACGAGCAGTACTTC. It translates to CASSGGLAVVPPYEQYF.

The chain joins TRBV10-3 to TRBJ2-7; TRBD1 is a possible D gene (6 bases). V lost 0 bases and J lost 3, with 12 bases in between. Germline assignment: CDR1 ENHRY and CDR2 SYGVKD. There are 15 residues in the CDR3. The CDR3 region is CAISESGGAVYEQYF. The DNA for the CDR3 is TGTGCCATCAGTGAGTCTGGGGGCGCCGTCTACGAGCAGTACTTC.